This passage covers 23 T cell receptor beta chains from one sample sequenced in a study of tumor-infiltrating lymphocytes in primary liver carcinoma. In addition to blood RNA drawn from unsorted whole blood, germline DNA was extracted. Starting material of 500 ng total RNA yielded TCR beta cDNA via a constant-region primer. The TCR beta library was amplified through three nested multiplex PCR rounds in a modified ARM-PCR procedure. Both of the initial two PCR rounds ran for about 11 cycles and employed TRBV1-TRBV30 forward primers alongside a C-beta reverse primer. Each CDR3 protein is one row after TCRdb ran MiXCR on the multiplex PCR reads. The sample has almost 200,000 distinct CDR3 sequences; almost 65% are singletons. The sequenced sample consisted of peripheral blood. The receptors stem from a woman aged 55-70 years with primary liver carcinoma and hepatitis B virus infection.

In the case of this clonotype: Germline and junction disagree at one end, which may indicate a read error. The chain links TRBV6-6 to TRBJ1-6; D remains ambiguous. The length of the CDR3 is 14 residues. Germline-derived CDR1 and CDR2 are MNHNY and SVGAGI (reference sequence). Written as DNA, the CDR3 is TGTGCCAGCAATCAGCCCTCCTATAATTCACCCCTCTACTTT. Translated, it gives CASNQPSYNSPLYF.

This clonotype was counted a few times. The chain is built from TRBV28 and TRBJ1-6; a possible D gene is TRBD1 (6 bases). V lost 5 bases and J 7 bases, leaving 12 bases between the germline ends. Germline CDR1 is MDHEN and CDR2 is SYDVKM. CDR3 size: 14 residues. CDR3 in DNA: TGTGCCAGCAGTCCAGGGGTAGTAAATTCACCCCTCCACTTT. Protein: CASSPGVVNSPLHF.

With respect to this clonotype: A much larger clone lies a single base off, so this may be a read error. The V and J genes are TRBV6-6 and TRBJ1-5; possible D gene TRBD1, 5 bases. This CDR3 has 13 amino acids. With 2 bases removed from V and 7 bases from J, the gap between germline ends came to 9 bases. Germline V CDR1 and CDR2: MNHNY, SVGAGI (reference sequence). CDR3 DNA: TGTGCCAGCAGTTACCCAGGGAAGCAGCCCCAGCATTTT. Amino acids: CASSYPGKQPQHF.

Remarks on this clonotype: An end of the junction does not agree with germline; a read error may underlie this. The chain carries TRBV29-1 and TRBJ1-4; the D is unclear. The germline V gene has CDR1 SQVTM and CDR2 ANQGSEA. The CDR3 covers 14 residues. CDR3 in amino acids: CTVEGSRRGEKLFF. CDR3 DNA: TGTACCGTTGAAGGTAGCAGGAGAGGTGAAAAACTGTTTTTT.

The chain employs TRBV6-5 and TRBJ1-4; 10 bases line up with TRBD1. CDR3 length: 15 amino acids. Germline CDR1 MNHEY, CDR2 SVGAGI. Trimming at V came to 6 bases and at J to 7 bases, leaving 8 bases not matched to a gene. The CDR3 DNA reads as TGTGCCAGCAGCCGACAGGGGGCTTTAGGTGAAAAACTGTTTTTT. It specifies CASSRQGALGEKLFF.

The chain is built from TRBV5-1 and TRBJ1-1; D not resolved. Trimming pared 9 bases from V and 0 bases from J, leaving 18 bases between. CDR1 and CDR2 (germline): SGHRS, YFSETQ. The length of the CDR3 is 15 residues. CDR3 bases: TGCGCCAACAGTCCTACAGACCAAGTGAACACTGAAGCTTTCTTT. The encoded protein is CANSPTDQVNTEAFF.

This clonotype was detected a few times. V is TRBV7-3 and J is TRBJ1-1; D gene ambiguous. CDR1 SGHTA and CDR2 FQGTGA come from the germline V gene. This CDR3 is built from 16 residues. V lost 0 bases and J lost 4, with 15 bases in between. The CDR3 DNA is TGTGCCAGCAGCTTAACGTCTGGGCAAGGGAGCACTGAAGCTTTCTTT. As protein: CASSLTSGQGSTEAFF.

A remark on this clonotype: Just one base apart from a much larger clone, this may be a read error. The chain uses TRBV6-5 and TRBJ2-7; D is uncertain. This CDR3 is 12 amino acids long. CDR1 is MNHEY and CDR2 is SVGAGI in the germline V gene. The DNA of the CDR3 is TGTGCCAGCAGTGGACGAAGCTACGAGCACTACTTC. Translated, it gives CASSGRSYEHYF.

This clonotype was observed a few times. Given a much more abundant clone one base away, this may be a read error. CDR3 coding DNA: TGTGCCAGCAGTGCAAGCGGGCCCCGCTACGGGCAGTACTTC. Its protein is CASSASGPRYGQYF. The chain uses TRBV6-2 or TRBV6-3 and TRBJ2-7; the D gene is possibly TRBD2 (6 bases). Germline CDR1 and CDR2: MNHEY and SVGEGT. This CDR3 region has 14 residues.

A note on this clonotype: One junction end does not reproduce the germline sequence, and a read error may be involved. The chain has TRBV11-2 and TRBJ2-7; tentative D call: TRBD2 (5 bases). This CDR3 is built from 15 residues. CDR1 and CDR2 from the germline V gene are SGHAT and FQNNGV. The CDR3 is CASSLEPSWSGKQYF. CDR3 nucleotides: TGCGCCAGTAGCTTAGAGCCTAGCTGGAGCGGCAAGCAGTACTTC.

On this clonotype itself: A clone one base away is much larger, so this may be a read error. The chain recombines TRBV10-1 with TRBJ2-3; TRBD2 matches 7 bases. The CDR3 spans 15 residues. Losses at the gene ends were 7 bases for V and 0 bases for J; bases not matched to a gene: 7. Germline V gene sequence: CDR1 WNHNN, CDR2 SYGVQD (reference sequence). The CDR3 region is CASNDQRGSTDTQYF. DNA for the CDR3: TGCGCCAGCAATGACCAGCGGGGTAGCACAGATACGCAGTATTTT.

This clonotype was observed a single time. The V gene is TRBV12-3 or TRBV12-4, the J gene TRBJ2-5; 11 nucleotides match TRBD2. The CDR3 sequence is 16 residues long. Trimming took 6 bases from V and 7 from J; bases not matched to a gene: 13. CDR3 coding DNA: TGTGCCAGCAGCCCCGGGACTAGCGGTACTGAGGGGACCCAGTACTTC. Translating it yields CASSPGTSGTEGTQYF.

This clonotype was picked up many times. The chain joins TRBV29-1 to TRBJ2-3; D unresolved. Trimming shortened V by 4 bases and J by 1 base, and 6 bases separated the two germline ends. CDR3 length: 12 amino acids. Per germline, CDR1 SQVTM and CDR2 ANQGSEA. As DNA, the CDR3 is TGCAGCGTTGGTACAGGCACAGATACGCAGTATTTT. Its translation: CSVGTGTDTQYF.

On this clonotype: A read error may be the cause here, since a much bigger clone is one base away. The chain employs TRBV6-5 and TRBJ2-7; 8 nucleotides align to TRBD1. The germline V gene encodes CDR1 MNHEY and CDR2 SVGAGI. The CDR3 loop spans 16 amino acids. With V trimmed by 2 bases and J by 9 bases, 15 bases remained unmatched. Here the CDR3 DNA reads TGTGCCAGCAGTTACGGGCGGACAGGGTCCATTCTGGGGCAGTACTTC. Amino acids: CASSYGRTGSILGQYF.

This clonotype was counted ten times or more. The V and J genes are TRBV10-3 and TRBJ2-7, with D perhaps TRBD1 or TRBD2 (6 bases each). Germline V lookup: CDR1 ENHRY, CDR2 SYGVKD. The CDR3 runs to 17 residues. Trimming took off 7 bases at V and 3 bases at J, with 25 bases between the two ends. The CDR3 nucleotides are TGTGCCATCAAGGCCGGACCGGGGGCCCTTAGCAGCTACGAGCAGTACTTC. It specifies CAIKAGPGALSSYEQYF.

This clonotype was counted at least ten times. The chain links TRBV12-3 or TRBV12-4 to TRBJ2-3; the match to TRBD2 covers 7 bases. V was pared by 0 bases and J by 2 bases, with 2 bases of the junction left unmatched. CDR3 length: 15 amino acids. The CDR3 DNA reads TGTGCCAGCAGTTTAGCGGGAGGGATCACAGATACGCAGTATTTT. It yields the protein CASSLAGGITDTQYF.

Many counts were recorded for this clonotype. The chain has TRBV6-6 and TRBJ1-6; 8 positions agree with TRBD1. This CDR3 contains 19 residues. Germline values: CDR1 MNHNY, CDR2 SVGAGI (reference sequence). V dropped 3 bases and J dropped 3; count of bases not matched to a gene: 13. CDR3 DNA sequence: TGTGCCAGCAGTTATTCGGACAGGGTCGGTAGTGACTATAATTCACCCCTCCACTTT. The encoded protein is CASSYSDRVGSDYNSPLHF.

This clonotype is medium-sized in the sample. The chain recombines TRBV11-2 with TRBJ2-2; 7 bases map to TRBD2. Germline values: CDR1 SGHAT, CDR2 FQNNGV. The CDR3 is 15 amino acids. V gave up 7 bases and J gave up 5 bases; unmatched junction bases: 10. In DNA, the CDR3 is TGTGCCAGCACGCACAGGTCTAGCGGAACCGGGGAGCTGTTTTTT. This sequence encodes CASTHRSSGTGELFF.

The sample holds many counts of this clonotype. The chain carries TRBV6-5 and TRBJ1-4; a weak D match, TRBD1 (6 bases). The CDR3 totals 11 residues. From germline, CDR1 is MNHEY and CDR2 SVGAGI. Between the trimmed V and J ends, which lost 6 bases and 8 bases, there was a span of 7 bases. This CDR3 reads CASSRGEKLFF. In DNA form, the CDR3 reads TGTGCCAGCAGCAGGGGCGAAAAACTGTTTTTT.

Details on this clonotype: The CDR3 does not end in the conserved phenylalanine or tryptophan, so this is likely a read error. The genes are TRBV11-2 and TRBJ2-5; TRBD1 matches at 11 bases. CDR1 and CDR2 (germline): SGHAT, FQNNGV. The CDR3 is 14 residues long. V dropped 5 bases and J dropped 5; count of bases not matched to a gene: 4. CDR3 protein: CASSRTGGGETQYL. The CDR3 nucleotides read TGTGCCAGCAGCCGGACAGGGGGCGGGGAGACCCAGTACCTA.

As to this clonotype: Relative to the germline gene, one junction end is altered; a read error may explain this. CDR3 DNA sequence: TGTGCCAGCAGGATTCGGCTATCAAACATCGGGGAGCTGTTTTTT. It encodes CASRIRLSNIGELFF. V gene TRBV28 combines with J gene TRBJ2-2; D is undetermined. CDR1 MDHEN and CDR2 SYDVKM come from the germline V gene. The CDR3 totals 15 residues. Together with reference TRBV28 and TRBJ2-2, the CDR3 gives the full variable domain: DVKVTQSSRYLVKRTGEKVFLECVQDMDHENMFWYRQDPGLGLRLIYFSYDVKMKEKGDIPEGYSVSREKKERFSLILESASTNQTSMYLCASRIRLSNIGELFFGEGSRLTVL.

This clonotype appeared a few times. Here the CDR3 reads CASSQIGRQGQETQYF. CDR3 bases: TGTGCCAGCAGCCAAATTGGCCGGCAGGGGCAAGAGACCCAGTACTTC. This chain connects TRBV7-9 to TRBJ2-5; the D gene is possibly TRBD1 (6 bases). In germline, CDR1 is SEHNR, CDR2 FQNEAQ (reference sequence). The CDR3 totals 16 residues. Trimming took 5 bases from V and 2 from J, leaving 18 bases between them.

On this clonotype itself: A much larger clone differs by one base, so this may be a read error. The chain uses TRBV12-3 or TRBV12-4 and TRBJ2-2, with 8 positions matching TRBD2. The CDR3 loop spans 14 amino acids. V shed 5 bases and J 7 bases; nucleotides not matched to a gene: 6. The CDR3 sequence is CASSHRTSLGELFF. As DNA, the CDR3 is TGTGCCAGCAGTCATCGGACTAGCCTCGGGGAGCTGTTTTTT.